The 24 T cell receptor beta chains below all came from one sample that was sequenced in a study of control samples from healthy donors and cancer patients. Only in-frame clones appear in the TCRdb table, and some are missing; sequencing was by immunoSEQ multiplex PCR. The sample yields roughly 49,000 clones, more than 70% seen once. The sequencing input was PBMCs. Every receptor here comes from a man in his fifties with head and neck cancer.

The CDR3 nucleotides read TGTGCCAGCAGTAAAACCCAACAGGGGGGAGTTTTCACAGATACGCAGTATTTT. Its protein is CASSKTQQGGVFTDTQYF. The chain is built from TRBV27 and TRBJ2-3; 8 bases line up with TRBD1. V was clipped by 5 bases and J by 2 bases; unmatched bases: 15. This CDR3 has 18 amino acids. Germline lookup yields CDR1 MNHEY and CDR2 SMNVEV (reference sequence).

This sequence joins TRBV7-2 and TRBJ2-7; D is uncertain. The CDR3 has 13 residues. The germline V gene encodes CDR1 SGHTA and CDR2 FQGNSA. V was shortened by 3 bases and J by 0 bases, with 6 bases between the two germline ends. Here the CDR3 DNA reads TGTGCCAGCAGCTTCTTCAGCTCCTACGAGCAGTACTTC. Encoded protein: CASSFFSSYEQYF.

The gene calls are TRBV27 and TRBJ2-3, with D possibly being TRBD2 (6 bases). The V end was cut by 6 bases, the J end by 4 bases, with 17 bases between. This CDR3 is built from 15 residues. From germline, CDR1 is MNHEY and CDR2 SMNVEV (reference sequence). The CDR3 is CASRLQAGRPDTQYF. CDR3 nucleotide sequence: TGTGCCAGCAGGTTACAAGCGGGTAGGCCAGATACGCAGTATTTT.

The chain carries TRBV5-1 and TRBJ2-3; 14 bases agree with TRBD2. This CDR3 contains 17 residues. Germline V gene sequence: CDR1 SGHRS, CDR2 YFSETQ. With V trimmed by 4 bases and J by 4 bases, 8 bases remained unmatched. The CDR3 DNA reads TGCGCCAGCAGCCCCACGGGACTAGCGGGAGCGTCAGATACGCAGTATTTT. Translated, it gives CASSPTGLAGASDTQYF.

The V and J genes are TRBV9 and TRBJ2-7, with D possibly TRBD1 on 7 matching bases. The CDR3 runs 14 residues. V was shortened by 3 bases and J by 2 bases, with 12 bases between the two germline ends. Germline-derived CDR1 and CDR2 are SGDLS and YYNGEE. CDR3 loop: CASSGQGGPYEQYF. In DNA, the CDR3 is TGTGCCAGCAGCGGGCAGGGGGGTCCCTACGAGCAGTACTTC.

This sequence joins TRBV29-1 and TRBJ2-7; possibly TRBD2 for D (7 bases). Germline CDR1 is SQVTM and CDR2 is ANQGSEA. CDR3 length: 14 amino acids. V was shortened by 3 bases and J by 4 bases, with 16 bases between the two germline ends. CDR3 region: CSVDREGGAYEQYF. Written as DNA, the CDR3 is TGCAGCGTTGATAGGGAGGGGGGCGCGTACGAGCAGTACTTC.

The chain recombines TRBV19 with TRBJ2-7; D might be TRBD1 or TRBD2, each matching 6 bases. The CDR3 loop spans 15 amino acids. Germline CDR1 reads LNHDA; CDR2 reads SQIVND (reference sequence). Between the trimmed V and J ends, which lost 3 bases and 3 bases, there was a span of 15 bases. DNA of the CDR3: TGTGCCAGTAGTATGGGGGGCACTAAAGACTACGAGCAGTACTTC. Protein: CASSMGGTKDYEQYF.

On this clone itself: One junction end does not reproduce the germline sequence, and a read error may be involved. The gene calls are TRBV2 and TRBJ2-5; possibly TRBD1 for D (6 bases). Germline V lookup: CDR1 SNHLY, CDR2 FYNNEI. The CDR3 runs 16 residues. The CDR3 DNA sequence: TGTGCCAGCAGCGAAGAATGGGACACCCTGGGTGAGACCCAGTACTTC. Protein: CASSEEWDTLGETQYF.

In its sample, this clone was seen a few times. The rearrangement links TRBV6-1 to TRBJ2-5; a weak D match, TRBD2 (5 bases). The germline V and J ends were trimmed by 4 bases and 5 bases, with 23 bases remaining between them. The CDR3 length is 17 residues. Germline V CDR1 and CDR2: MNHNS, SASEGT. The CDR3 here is CASSGFRGASRPETQYF. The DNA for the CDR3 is TGTGCCAGCAGTGGTTTTCGGGGAGCTAGTCGCCCCGAGACCCAGTACTTC.

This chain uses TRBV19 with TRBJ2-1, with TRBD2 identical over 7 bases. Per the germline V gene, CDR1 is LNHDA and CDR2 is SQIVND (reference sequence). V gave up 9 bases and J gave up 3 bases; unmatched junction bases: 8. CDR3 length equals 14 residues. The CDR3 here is CASEGGRVYNEQFF. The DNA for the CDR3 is TGTGCCAGCGAAGGCGGGAGAGTCTACAATGAGCAGTTCTTC.

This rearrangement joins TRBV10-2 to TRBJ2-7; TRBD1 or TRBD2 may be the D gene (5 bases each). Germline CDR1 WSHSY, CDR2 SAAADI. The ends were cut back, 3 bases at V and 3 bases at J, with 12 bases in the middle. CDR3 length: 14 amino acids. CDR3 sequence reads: CASSDVGTLYEQYF. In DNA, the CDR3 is TGCGCCAGCAGTGACGTCGGGACCCTCTACGAGCAGTACTTC.

The chain's CDR3 is CAWRALRGYTF. The CDR3 coding sequence is TGTGCCTGGAGGGCGCTCAGGGGCTACACCTTC. The rearrangement links TRBV30 to TRBJ1-2, with D hard to call. CDR3 length equals 11 residues. V was pared by 3 bases and J by 8 bases, with 10 bases between. CDR1 is GTSNPN and CDR2 is SVGIG in the germline V gene (reference sequence).

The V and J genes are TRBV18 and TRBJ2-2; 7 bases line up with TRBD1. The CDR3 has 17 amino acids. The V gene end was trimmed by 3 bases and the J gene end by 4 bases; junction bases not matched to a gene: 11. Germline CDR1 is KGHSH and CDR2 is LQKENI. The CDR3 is CASSPGTARTGTGELFF. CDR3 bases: TGTGCCAGCTCACCGGGGACAGCCCGAACGGGCACCGGGGAGCTGTTTTTT.

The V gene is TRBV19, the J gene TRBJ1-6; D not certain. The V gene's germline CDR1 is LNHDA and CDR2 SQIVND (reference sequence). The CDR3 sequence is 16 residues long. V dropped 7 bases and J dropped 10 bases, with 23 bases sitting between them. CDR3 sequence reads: CASNAPRRQLGSPLHF. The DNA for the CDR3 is TGTGCCAGTAACGCCCCGCGGCGGCAGTTGGGGTCACCCCTCCACTTT.

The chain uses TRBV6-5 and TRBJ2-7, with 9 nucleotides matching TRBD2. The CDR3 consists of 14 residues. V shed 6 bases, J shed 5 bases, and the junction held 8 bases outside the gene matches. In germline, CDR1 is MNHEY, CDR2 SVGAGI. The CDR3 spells CASSSSGSGHEQYF. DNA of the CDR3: TGTGCCAGCAGCAGTAGCGGGAGTGGCCACGAGCAGTACTTC.

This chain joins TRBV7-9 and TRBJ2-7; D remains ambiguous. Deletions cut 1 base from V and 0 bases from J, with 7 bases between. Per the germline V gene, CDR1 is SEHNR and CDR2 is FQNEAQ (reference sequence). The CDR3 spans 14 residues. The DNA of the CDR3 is TGTGCCAGCAGCTTAGTCGGCGACTCCTACGAGCAGTACTTC. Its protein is CASSLVGDSYEQYF.

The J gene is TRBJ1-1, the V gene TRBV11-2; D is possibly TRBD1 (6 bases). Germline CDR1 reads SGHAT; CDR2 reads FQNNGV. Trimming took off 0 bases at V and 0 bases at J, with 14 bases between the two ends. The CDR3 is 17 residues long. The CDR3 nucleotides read TGTGCCAGCAGCTTAGAACCTCCACAGGGTATGAACACTGAAGCTTTCTTT. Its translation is CASSLEPPQGMNTEAFF.

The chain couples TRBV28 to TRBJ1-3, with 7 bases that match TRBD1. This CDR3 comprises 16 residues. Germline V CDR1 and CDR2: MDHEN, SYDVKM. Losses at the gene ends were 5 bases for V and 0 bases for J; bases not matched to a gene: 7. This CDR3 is CASSPAGQNSGNTIYF. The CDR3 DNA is TGTGCCAGCAGTCCCGCGGGACAGAACTCTGGAAACACCATATATTTT.

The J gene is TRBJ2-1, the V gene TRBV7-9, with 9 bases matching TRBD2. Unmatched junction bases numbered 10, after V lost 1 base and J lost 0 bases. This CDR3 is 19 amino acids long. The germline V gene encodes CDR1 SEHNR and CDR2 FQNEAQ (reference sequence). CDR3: CASSLGSLAGPSSYNEQFF. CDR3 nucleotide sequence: TGTGCCAGCAGCTTAGGATCCCTAGCGGGGCCGAGCTCCTACAATGAGCAGTTCTTC.

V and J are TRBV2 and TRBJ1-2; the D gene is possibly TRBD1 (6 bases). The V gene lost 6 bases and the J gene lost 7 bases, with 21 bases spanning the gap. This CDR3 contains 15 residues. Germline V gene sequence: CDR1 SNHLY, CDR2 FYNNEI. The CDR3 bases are TGTGCCAGCAGATCGGTGGGGGGCGTTTCGTCTGGCTACACCTTC. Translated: CASRSVGGVSSGYTF.

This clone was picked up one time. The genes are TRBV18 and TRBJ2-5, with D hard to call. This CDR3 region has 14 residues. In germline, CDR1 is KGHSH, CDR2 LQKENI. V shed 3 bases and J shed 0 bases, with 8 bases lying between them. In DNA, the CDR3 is TGTGCCAGCTCACCGGCAGGAGACCAAGAGACCCAGTACTTC. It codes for CASSPAGDQETQYF.

In DNA, the CDR3 is TGCGCCAGCACGTTAGGGACAGGGTCCACCTACGAGCAGTACTTC. Translation: CASTLGTGSTYEQYF. V is TRBV5-1 and J is TRBJ2-7; 9 bases are a match to TRBD1. J was trimmed by 2 bases and V by 6 bases; bases with no gene match: 9. Germline loops: CDR1 SGHRS, CDR2 YFSETQ. CDR3 length equals 15 residues.

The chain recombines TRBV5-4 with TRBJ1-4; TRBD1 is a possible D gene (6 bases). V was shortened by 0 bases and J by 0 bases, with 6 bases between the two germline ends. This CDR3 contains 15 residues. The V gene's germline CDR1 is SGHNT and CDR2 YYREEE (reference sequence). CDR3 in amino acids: CASSLGTATNEKLFF. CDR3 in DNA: TGTGCCAGCAGCTTGGGGACAGCAACTAATGAAAAACTGTTTTTT.

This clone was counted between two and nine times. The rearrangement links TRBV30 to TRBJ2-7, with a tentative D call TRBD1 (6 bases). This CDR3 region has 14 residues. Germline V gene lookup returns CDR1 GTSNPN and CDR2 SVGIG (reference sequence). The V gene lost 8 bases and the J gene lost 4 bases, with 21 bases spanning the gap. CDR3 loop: CARAEVGGRYEQYF. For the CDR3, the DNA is TGTGCCCGGGCGGAGGTTGGGGGCCGGTACGAGCAGTACTTC.